The rows below give T cell receptor beta chains drawn from one sample of a study of blood T cell repertoires in COVID-19. Clones were read by immunoSEQ multiplex PCR, and TCRdb kept only the in-frame ones, dropping some. The top ten clones hold 5.5% to 6.5% of a sample with 100,000 or so clones, 70% to 90% of them seen once. Sequencing input: peripheral blood. The source is a woman aged 60-75 years with acute or convalescent COVID-19. CDR3s include the opening cysteine and the closing phenylalanine or tryptophan. A D gene is named only where the DNA matches it firmly. Size values are once, few and many counts, or a class for expanded clones, and some rows have none.

clone size,V gene,D gene,J gene,CDR3 protein,CDR3 DNA
.,TRBV10-3,.,TRBJ1-3,CAISEGGAAGNTIYF,TGTGCCATCAGTGAGGGAGGGGCGGCTGGAAACACCATATATTTT
.,TRBV19,TRBD2,TRBJ2-2,CASSKLAGIGELFF,TGTGCCAGTAGTAAACTAGCGGGAATCGGGGAGCTGTTTTTT
.,TRBV3-1/TRBV3-2,.,TRBJ1-6,CASSLPRSNSPLHF,TGTGCCAGCAGCCTCCCGAGGTCTAATTCACCCCTCCACTTT
.,TRBV5-1,.,TRBJ2-2,CASSLLQGSTGELFF,TGCGCCAGCAGCTTGCTGCAGGGATCCACCGGGGAGCTGTTTTTT
.,TRBV5-1,TRBD1,TRBJ1-6,CASSGTGGNSPLHF,TGCGCCAGCAGTGGGACAGGGGGCAATTCACCCCTCCACTTT
.,TRBV19,.,TRBJ1-1,CASSTQGANTEAFF,TGTGCCAGTAGTACGCAAGGGGCTAACACTGAAGCTTTCTTT
.,TRBV11-3,.,TRBJ2-6,CASSLTGTSGANVLTF,TGTGCCAGCAGCTTGACTGGAACTTCTGGGGCCAACGTCCTGACTTTC
.,TRBV6-5,.,TRBJ2-1,CASRRGSDSYNEQFF,TGTGCCAGCCGGCGGGGCTCTGACTCCTACAATGAGCAGTTCTTC
.,TRBV5-5,.,TRBJ2-5,CASSLEEIETQYF,TGTGCCAGCAGCTTGGAGGAGATAGAGACCCAGTACTTC
.,TRBV19,TRBD1,TRBJ1-2,CASSIRTGHNYGYTF,TGTGCCAGTAGTATACGGACAGGGCACAACTATGGCTACACCTTC
.,TRBV24-1,TRBD2,TRBJ2-1,CATSDPTLSQLAGGVSYNEQFF,TGTGCCACCAGTGATCCGACGCTAAGTCAGCTAGCGGGAGGGGTCTCCTACAATGAGCAGTTCTTC
once,TRBV7-6,TRBD1,TRBJ1-4,CASSLSPPGTGGEGEKLFF,TGTGCCAGCAGCTTATCGCCCCCCGGGACAGGGGGCGAGGGTGAAAAACTGTTTTTT
.,TRBV6-1,.,TRBJ2-5,CASSEQSGSQETQYF,TGTGCCAGCAGTGAGCAATCAGGGTCCCAAGAGACCCAGTACTTC
.,TRBV3-1/TRBV3-2,TRBD1,TRBJ1-2,CASSQTTGIGGYTF,TGTGCCAGCAGCCAAACGACAGGGATCGGTGGCTACACCTTC
.,TRBV29-1,.,TRBJ2-5,CSGRGTYQETQYF,TGCAGCGGCCGGGGGACGTACCAAGAGACCCAGTACTTC
.,TRBV7-2,.,TRBJ2-1,CASSSPSGSSYNEQFF,TGTGCCAGCAGCTCCCCGAGCGGAAGCTCCTACAATGAGCAGTTCTTC
.,TRBV30,.,TRBJ2-1,CAWTSGYEQFF,TGTGCCTGGACCTCAGGTTATGAGCAGTTCTTC
.,TRBV28,.,TRBJ1-2,CASSIPSYGYTF,TGTGCCAGCAGTATTCCTTCCTATGGCTACACCTTC
.,TRBV3-1/TRBV3-2,.,TRBJ2-3,CASSHSSGSTDTQYF,TGTGCCAGCAGCCATTCCAGCGGGAGCACAGATACGCAGTATTTT
.,TRBV7-2,.,TRBJ1-2,CASSSGSGGYGYTF,TGTGCCAGCAGCTCTGGGTCGGGGGGCTATGGCTACACCTTC
.,TRBV5-1,TRBD1,TRBJ1-1,CASSLDRGDTEAFF,TGCGCCAGCAGCCTGGACAGGGGAGACACTGAAGCTTTCTTT
.,TRBV12-3/TRBV12-4,.,TRBJ2-2,CASSLAQDGELFF,TGTGCCAGCAGTTTAGCGCAGGACGGGGAGCTGTTTTTT
.,TRBV29-1,TRBD1,TRBJ1-3,CSVEAGNRGSAGNTIYF,TGCAGCGTTGAAGCCGGGAACAGGGGATCTGCTGGAAACACCATATATTTT
.,TRBV24-1,TRBD1,TRBJ1-1,CATRPGGRGTEAFF,TGTGCCACCCGTCCAGGGGGAAGAGGAACTGAAGCTTTCTTT
once,TRBV9,.,TRBJ1-3,CASSVLGGSGNTIYF,TGTGCCAGCAGCGTCCTGGGGGGCTCTGGAAACACCATATATTTT
.,TRBV9,TRBD1,TRBJ1-2,CASSVGGTGYGYTF,TGTGCCAGCAGCGTAGGTGGGACAGGCTATGGCTACACCTTC
.,TRBV5-1,TRBD2,TRBJ2-3,CASSQGTSGTTDTQYF,TGCGCCAGCAGCCAAGGGACTAGCGGAACTACAGATACGCAGTATTTT
.,TRBV12-3/TRBV12-4,.,TRBJ1-4,CASSRGVWEKLFF,TGTGCCAGCAGTCGGGGAGTTTGGGAAAAACTGTTTTTT
.,TRBV15,TRBD2,TRBJ2-3,CATSRVPGLAGGPGTDTQYF,TGTGCCACCAGCAGAGTCCCGGGACTAGCGGGAGGGCCAGGCACAGATACGCAGTATTTT
.,TRBV28,.,TRBJ1-1,CASSSGQMNTEAFF,TGTGCCAGCAGTTCCGGACAAATGAACACTGAAGCTTTCTTT
.,TRBV2,.,TRBJ1-2,CASSERTSRSPSLGYTF,TGTGCCAGCAGTGAACGGACATCGAGGAGCCCTTCGTTGGGCTACACCTTC
.,TRBV19,.,TRBJ1-3,CASSMTGLTRNTIYF,TGTGCCAGTAGTATGACGGGACTAACCCGAAACACCATATATTTT
.,TRBV2,.,TRBJ1-1,CASSDAREMGTEAFF,TGTGCCAGCAGTGATGCGCGGGAGATGGGCACTGAAGCTTTCTTT
.,TRBV24-1,.,TRBJ1-5,CATSAPSQPQHF,TGTGCCACCAGTGCCCCCTCTCAGCCCCAGCATTTT
.,TRBV5-4,.,TRBJ2-1,CASSLAFGRGFNEQFF,TGTGCCAGCAGCTTGGCCTTCGGGAGAGGGTTTAATGAGCAGTTCTTC
.,TRBV15,.,TRBJ2-1,CATSSPQRGEQFF,TGTGCCACCAGCTCCCCCCAAAGGGGAGAGCAGTTCTTC
.,TRBV5-1,TRBD2,TRBJ2-1,CASSLGLAGGANEQFF,TGCGCCAGCAGCTTGGGACTAGCGGGAGGGGCCAATGAGCAGTTCTTC
once,TRBV9,TRBD2,TRBJ2-3,CASSVVGSGIDTQYF,TGTGCCAGCAGCGTAGTGGGGAGCGGGATCGATACGCAGTATTTT
.,TRBV11-1,.,TRBJ2-2,CASSETGRTGELFF,TGTGCCAGCAGCGAAACAGGTCGTACCGGGGAGCTGTTTTTT
.,TRBV2,.,TRBJ2-1,CASIPGVSYNEQFF,TGTGCCAGCATCCCCGGGGTCTCCTACAATGAGCAGTTCTTC
.,TRBV12-5,.,TRBJ2-3,CASGHLLEHTQYF,TGTGCTAGTGGTCACCTGTTGGAGCATACGCAGTATTTT
.,TRBV7-9,.,TRBJ2-1,CASSFFSGNEQFF,TGTGCCAGCAGCTTCTTTTCGGGAAATGAGCAGTTCTTC
.,TRBV5-3,TRBD1,TRBJ1-4,CARRTDRGLPTNEKLFF,TGTGCCAGAAGAACTGACAGGGGATTGCCAACTAATGAAAAACTGTTTTTT
few,TRBV5-1,TRBD1,TRBJ1-4,CASSLQGTGGEKLFF,TGCGCCAGCAGCCTTCAAGGGACAGGGGGAGAAAAACTGTTTTTT
few,TRBV12-5,.,TRBJ1-1,CASGLGAMNTEAFF,TGTGCTAGTGGTTTGGGAGCTATGAACACTGAAGCTTTCTTT
.,TRBV19,TRBD1,TRBJ1-3,CASSRQGSSGNTIYF,TGTGCCAGTAGTAGACAGGGATCATCTGGAAACACCATATATTTT
few,TRBV5-1,TRBD2,TRBJ2-1,CASSLTSGRDNEQFF,TGCGCCAGCAGCTTGACTAGCGGGAGGGACAATGAGCAGTTCTTC